The next 2 T cell receptor beta chains were all read from a single sample in a study of CD8+ T cells in alopecia areata. Once RNA had been extracted, it was reverse transcribed into cDNA to act as the sequencing template. Measured with immunoSEQ multiplex PCR; TCRdb has only the in-frame clones, and not every one. In the table there are about 140,000 clones, roughly 86% of which are singletons. Treatment specified: oral pan-JAK inhibitor, 5-10 mg twice daily. Sequenced material: CD8+ T cells sorted from blood, taken at week 4, from a patient treated with tofacitinib. These receptors came from a human donor with alopecia areata.

This chain uses TRBV20-1 with TRBJ1-2; D remains ambiguous. The length of the CDR3 is 8 residues. Germline V gene sequence: CDR1 DFQATT, CDR2 SNEGSKA (reference sequence). CDR3 amino acids: CRDTSHTF. CDR3 DNA sequence: TGCAGAGACACCAGCCACACCTTC.

The rearrangement links TRBV6-5 to TRBJ2-7; D not certain. The CDR3 is 14 amino acids. Trimming cost V 6 bases and J 4 bases, with 16 bases left between them. The germline V gene has CDR1 MNHEY and CDR2 SVGAGI. CDR3 nucleotide sequence: TGTGCCAGCAGCTCGGACGGCGCCGCGTACGAGCAGTACTTC. Translating it yields CASSSDGAAYEQYF.